The 32 T cell receptor beta chains below were found in one sample sequenced in a study of T-cell memory formation after mild COVID-19. TCRdb recomputed calls from the 5' RACE reads with MiXCR, one row per CDR3 protein. The table shows about 88,000 distinct CDR3 sequences, with roughly 25% occurring only once. Sequenced input: PBMCs or a T cell subset sorted from them (not recorded which). All receptors derive from a man aged 18-30 years who had mild COVID-19 (a few samples of this study predate the infection). Cell type and time point are not known.

The chain links TRBV5-1 to TRBJ2-1; TRBD2 agrees at 9 bases. Germline V gives CDR1 SGHRS, CDR2 YFSETQ. V dropped 1 base and J dropped 4; count of bases not matched to a gene: 3. This CDR3 comprises 15 residues. The CDR3 nucleotides read TGCGCCAGCAGCTTGAAAGCGGGGGGATACAATGAGCAGTTCTTC. Its protein is CASSLKAGGYNEQFF.

This clonotype came up a few times. This chain uses TRBV4-1 with TRBJ2-1; no reliable D call. The CDR3 runs to 13 residues. V lost 1 base and J 7 bases, leaving 8 bases between the germline ends. The germline CDR1 and CDR2 sequences are MGHRA and YSYEKL. CDR3 sequence reads: CASSQGERNEQFF. CDR3 sequence (DNA): TGCGCCAGCAGCCAAGGGGAACGGAATGAGCAGTTCTTC.

This clonotype was detected a few times. The V and J genes are TRBV20-1 and TRBJ2-7; D ambiguous. CDR3 length: 13 residues. The V end was cut by 3 bases, the J end by 0 bases, with 9 bases between. The V gene's germline CDR1 is DFQATT and CDR2 SNEGSKA (reference sequence). CDR3 nucleotide sequence: TGCAGTGCTAGGCCCCGGGTCTCCTACGAGCAGTACTTC. It translates to CSARPRVSYEQYF.

V and J are TRBV29-1 and TRBJ2-7, with D perhaps matching TRBD1 (6 bases). V was shortened by 3 bases and J by 0 bases, with 12 bases between the two germline ends. From germline, CDR1 is SQVTM and CDR2 ANQGSEA. This CDR3 is built from 14 residues. The CDR3 protein is CSVETTGTSYEQYF. As DNA, the CDR3 is TGCAGCGTTGAGACTACAGGGACCTCCTACGAGCAGTACTTC.

This clonotype was counted only a few times. CDR3 bases: TGTGCCAGCAGCCCGAGGGGTTGGGCTAGCGGGGGGGCAGGTGATACGCAGTATTTT. Its translation: CASSPRGWASGGAGDTQYF. The chain joins TRBV7-6 to TRBJ2-3; 12 nucleotides align to TRBD2. CDR1 is SGHVS and CDR2 is FNYEAQ in the germline V gene. The J segment lost 6 bases and the V segment lost 5 bases, leaving 18 bases of the junction unmatched. The CDR3 runs 19 residues.

The chain joins TRBV5-1 to TRBJ1-1; D is uncertain. V shed 1 base and J shed 8 bases, with 18 bases lying between them. Germline CDR1 SGHRS, CDR2 YFSETQ. This CDR3 region has 15 residues. CDR3 in DNA: TGCGCCAGCAGCTTGACGGTGCCAGGTGGAGGCGAAGCTTTCTTT. Encoded protein: CASSLTVPGGGEAFF.

This clonotype was observed a handful of times. The rearrangement uses TRBV18 and TRBJ2-3; D ambiguous. This CDR3 contains 14 residues. CDR1 is KGHSH and CDR2 is LQKENI in the germline V gene. V was pared by 0 bases and J by 2 bases, with 6 bases between. The CDR3 here is CASSPPLDTDTQYF. Here the CDR3 DNA reads TGTGCCAGCTCACCACCCTTAGACACAGATACGCAGTATTTT.

This clonotype has only a few counts. The chain employs TRBV4-2 and TRBJ2-7, with D perhaps matching TRBD2 (5 bases). V lost 1 base to trimming and J lost 6 bases, with 10 bases between them. This CDR3 has 13 residues. Germline V gives CDR1 LGHNA, CDR2 YNFKEQ. CDR3 nucleotide sequence: TGTGCCAGCAGCCAAGCTGCGGGTACCGAGCAGTACGTC. It encodes CASSQAAGTEQYV.

This clonotype turned up a few times. The chain employs TRBV6-2 or TRBV6-3 and TRBJ2-2, with a tentative D call TRBD2 (6 bases). CDR3 length: 15 residues. Trimming pared 4 bases from V and 4 bases from J, leaving 13 bases between. From germline, CDR1 is MNHEY and CDR2 SVGEGT. The CDR3 DNA is TGTGCCAGCAGTTGGCGGGATAAGGCCACCGGGGAGCTGTTTTTT. Amino acid sequence: CASSWRDKATGELFF.

The V call is TRBV5-4, the J call TRBJ1-1, with unresolved D. Germline V gene sequence: CDR1 SGHNT, CDR2 YYREEE (reference sequence). This CDR3 comprises 12 residues. The germline V and J ends were trimmed by 7 bases and 1 base, with 8 bases remaining between them. CDR3 nucleotide sequence: TGTGCCAGCCCAGCCGGGAACACTGAAGCTTTCTTT. This sequence encodes CASPAGNTEAFF.

This clonotype was observed at least ten times. V usage is TRBV12-3 or TRBV12-4 and J usage is TRBJ2-7, with D perhaps matching TRBD2 (5 bases). This CDR3 is built from 15 residues. Trimming removed 4 bases from V and 0 bases from J, with 13 bases in between. The CDR3 loop reads CASSSPGMVSYEQYF. The DNA for the CDR3 is TGTGCCAGCAGTTCCCCCGGGATGGTCTCCTACGAGCAGTACTTC.

In its sample, this clonotype was seen a few times. J is TRBJ2-5 and V is TRBV29-1; 9 bases map to TRBD2. Germline V lookup: CDR1 SQVTM, CDR2 ANQGSEA. J was trimmed by 5 bases and V by 4 bases; bases with no gene match: 8. The CDR3 runs 14 residues. CDR3 protein: CSVVQAGGGETQYF. The CDR3, as DNA: TGCAGCGTTGTTCAAGCGGGGGGAGGTGAGACCCAGTACTTC.

This clonotype was detected a few times. The V and J genes are TRBV10-3 and TRBJ2-5, with D possibly TRBD2 on 6 matching bases. In germline, CDR1 is ENHRY, CDR2 SYGVKD. This CDR3 is built from 16 residues. Deletions cut 8 bases from V and 4 bases from J, with 23 bases between. Here the CDR3 reads CAIGDELGGERETQYF. Written as DNA, the CDR3 is TGTGCCATCGGGGACGAACTGGGCGGGGAAAGAGAGACCCAGTACTTC.

This chain joins TRBV7-2 and TRBJ2-4; 8 bases line up with TRBD2. With 5 bases clipped from V and 7 bases from J, the junction kept 10 bases outside the gene matches. This CDR3 contains 15 residues. Germline lookup yields CDR1 SGHTA and CDR2 FQGNSA. In DNA, the CDR3 is TGTGCCAGCAGCCCGGGAGGGGGGTTCACGAACATTCAGTACTTC. This sequence encodes CASSPGGGFTNIQYF.

This chain connects TRBV15 to TRBJ1-3, with a tentative D call TRBD1 (5 bases). The CDR3 contains 17 residues. Trimming pared 0 bases from V and 2 bases from J, leaving 14 bases between. In germline, CDR1 is LNHNV, CDR2 YYDKDF (reference sequence). The CDR3 sequence is CATSRDHTKGPGNTIYF. CDR3 sequence (DNA): TGTGCCACCAGCAGAGATCATACTAAGGGGCCTGGAAACACCATATATTTT.

This chain connects TRBV20-1 to TRBJ1-5, with D hard to call. Germline lookup yields CDR1 DFQATT and CDR2 SNEGSKA (reference sequence). The CDR3 is 15 residues long. The V end was cut by 3 bases, the J end by 5 bases, with 17 bases between. CDR3 nucleotide sequence: TGCAGTGCTAGTTTTTTCCCCGCACGAGATCAGCCCCAGCATTTT. Its protein product is CSASFFPARDQPQHF.

This clonotype was counted a few times. The V and J genes are TRBV7-6 and TRBJ2-5; the D call may be TRBD1 or TRBD2 (5 bases each). The germline gives CDR1 SGHVS, CDR2 FNYEAQ. The germline V and J ends were trimmed by 0 bases and 7 bases, with 15 bases remaining between them. The CDR3 sequence is 15 residues long. CDR3 sequence: CASSLALTGQVTQYF. The CDR3 DNA sequence: TGTGCCAGCAGCTTAGCGCTAACGGGGCAGGTGACCCAGTACTTC.

Only a few counts were recorded for this clonotype. This chain connects TRBV6-5 to TRBJ2-5; unclear D gene. The CDR3 has 13 residues. V shed 0 bases and J shed 7 bases, with 9 bases lying between them. Germline lookup yields CDR1 MNHEY and CDR2 SVGAGI. The CDR3 region has the DNA TGTGCCAGCAGTTACTCGACGCCAGGGACCCAGTACTTC. It encodes CASSYSTPGTQYF.

The chain has TRBV18 and TRBJ2-2; no reliable D call. This CDR3 has 14 residues. Germline CDR1 is KGHSH and CDR2 is LQKENI. The ends were cut back, 1 base at V and 4 bases at J, with 7 bases in the middle. The chain's CDR3 is CASSPLQATGELFF. The CDR3 DNA reads as TGTGCCAGCTCACCACTCCAGGCCACCGGGGAGCTGTTTTTT.

The sample holds many counts of this clonotype. The chain has TRBV11-3 and TRBJ2-5; no reliable D call. CDR1 SGHNT and CDR2 YENEEA come from the germline V gene. V was trimmed by 0 bases and J by 4 bases, leaving 3 bases between them. The CDR3 is 12 amino acids. In nucleotides, the CDR3 is TGTGCCAGCAGCTTAGATGGAGAGACCCAGTACTTC. This gives the protein CASSLDGETQYF.

The sample holds a few counts of this clonotype. V and J are TRBV15 and TRBJ2-7; 10 bases are a match to TRBD1. After removal of 0 bases from V and 3 bases from J, the junction contained 8 bases not matched to a gene. The CDR3 sequence is 17 residues long. Germline CDR1 reads LNHNV; CDR2 reads YYDKDF (reference sequence). The CDR3 reads CATSRDSPWTGGYEQYF. The CDR3 DNA reads TGTGCCACCAGCAGAGATAGTCCGTGGACAGGGGGCTACGAGCAGTACTTC.

Only a few counts were recorded for this clonotype. J is TRBJ2-2 and V is TRBV4-1; 8 bases agree with TRBD1. The CDR3 contains 18 residues. Per the germline V gene, CDR1 is MGHRA and CDR2 is YSYEKL. Unmatched junction bases numbered 7, after V lost 0 bases and J lost 1 base. CDR3 bases: TGCGCCAGCAGCCAAGATCTCGGGACAGGCATGAACACCGGGGAGCTGTTTTTT. Its protein product is CASSQDLGTGMNTGELFF.

The chain carries TRBV29-1 and TRBJ1-1; 11 nucleotides align to TRBD1. With V trimmed by 7 bases and J by 7 bases, 5 bases remained unmatched. Germline CDR1 reads SQVTM; CDR2 reads ANQGSEA. The CDR3 runs to 12 residues. The CDR3, as DNA: TGCAGCGGGGGACAGGGGGACCATGAAGCTTTCTTT. Its translation is CSGGQGDHEAFF.

The sample holds a few counts of this clonotype. This sequence joins TRBV20-1 and TRBJ1-1, with no clear D. The CDR3 consists of 11 residues. Germline V gene data show CDR1 as DFQATT and CDR2 as SNEGSKA (reference sequence). Trimming stripped 1 base from V and 9 bases from J, with 9 bases between. CDR3 in amino acids: CSARARHQAFF. The DNA of the CDR3 is TGCAGTGCTAGAGCCCGACATCAAGCTTTCTTT.

This sequence joins TRBV7-9 and TRBJ2-7; 7 bases fit TRBD2. Germline V gene sequence: CDR1 SEHNR, CDR2 FQNEAQ (reference sequence). The CDR3 is 14 residues long. V lost 4 bases to trimming and J lost 2 bases; unmatched junction nucleotides: 5. DNA for the CDR3: TGTGCCAGCAGCTCAGCGGGGAGAACCTACGAGCAGTACGTC. Its translation is CASSSAGRTYEQYV.

This clonotype showed up just a few times. This chain joins TRBV5-4 and TRBJ2-3; TRBD2 might be the D (5 bases). Germline V gene lookup returns CDR1 SGHNT and CDR2 YYREEE (reference sequence). This CDR3 region has 15 residues. V was shortened by 4 bases and J by 0 bases, with 12 bases between the two germline ends. The CDR3 reads CASSPRGRSTDTQYF. CDR3 DNA: TGTGCCAGCAGCCCCCGTGGGAGAAGCACAGATACGCAGTATTTT.

The V call is TRBV27, the J call TRBJ1-1, with TRBD1 as a possible D gene (5 bases). The CDR3 consists of 13 residues. V was trimmed by 10 bases and J by 0 bases, leaving 12 bases between them. CDR1 and CDR2 (germline): MNHEY, SMNVEV (reference sequence). The CDR3: CATAGTLNTEAFF. CDR3 sequence (DNA): TGTGCCACCGCCGGGACCCTGAACACTGAAGCTTTCTTT.

A few counts support this clonotype. This chain uses TRBV7-9 with TRBJ2-2; 9 nucleotides align to TRBD1. The trim removed 5 bases at V and 1 base at J, leaving 2 bases unmatched. Germline values: CDR1 SEHNR, CDR2 FQNEAQ (reference sequence). The CDR3 sequence is 15 residues long. The CDR3 region is CASSQGQGNTGELFF. The CDR3 DNA sequence: TGTGCCAGCAGCCAGGGACAGGGGAACACCGGGGAGCTGTTTTTT.

In its sample, this clonotype was seen a few times. This chain connects TRBV7-2 to TRBJ2-3, with 7 bases that match TRBD2. V shed 1 base, J shed 1 base, and the junction held 2 bases outside the gene matches. This CDR3 spans 15 amino acids. Per germline, CDR1 SGHTA and CDR2 FQGNSA. The CDR3 is CASSLDRGGTDTQYF. The CDR3 coding sequence is TGTGCCAGCAGCTTAGATCGGGGGGGCACAGATACGCAGTATTTT. The full variable domain, with the rest looked up from reference TRBV7-2 and TRBJ2-3, is GAGVSQSPSNKVTEKGKDVELRCDPISGHTALYWYRQSLGQGLEFLIYFQGNSAPDKSGLPSDRFSAERTGGSVSTLTIQRTQQEDSAVYLCASSLDRGGTDTQYFGPGTRLTVL.

The genes are TRBV5-1 and TRBJ2-3; D is uncertain. V was trimmed by 0 bases and J by 6 bases, leaving 11 bases between them. The CDR3 loop spans 14 amino acids. Germline loops: CDR1 SGHRS, CDR2 YFSETQ. The CDR3 here is CASSLESSPDTQYF. In DNA, the CDR3 is TGCGCCAGCAGCTTGGAAAGTAGCCCGGATACGCAGTATTTT.

The V gene is TRBV12-5, the J gene TRBJ1-1, with D tentatively TRBD1 (5 bases). This CDR3 is 17 amino acids long. Germline CDR1 is LGHNT and CDR2 is FRNRAP. Trimming took off 5 bases at V and 3 bases at J, with 22 bases between the two ends. The CDR3, as DNA: TGTGCTAGTGGTCTTACCTCCTACAGGAGCTTGGACACTGAAGCTTTCTTT. This codes for CASGLTSYRSLDTEAFF.

The chain couples TRBV27 to TRBJ2-7; D may be TRBD1 (5 bases). This CDR3 has 15 amino acids. Germline-derived CDR1 and CDR2 are MNHEY and SMNVEV (reference sequence). Between the trimmed V and J ends, which lost 1 base and 1 base, there was a span of 11 bases. CDR3 sequence reads: CASSLLGLGSYEQYF. The CDR3 DNA is TGTGCCAGCAGTTTATTGGGGCTGGGGTCCTACGAGCAGTACTTC.